These T cell receptor beta chains were read from a single sample in a study of human T cells and chemical hapten exposure. TCRdb re-called the RACE reads with MiXCR, one entry per CDR3 protein. The sample shows tens of thousands of distinct CDR3 sequences, about a tenth of them seen only once. Specimen: whole blood, collected in connection with sensitization to the hapten diphenylcyclopropenone (DPC). The receptors come from a woman aged 45-65 years with alopecia areata. Some clones in this sample may be carry-over from other donors' samples. Both conserved end residues are part of each CDR3. Fields, in order: D gene, clone size, V gene, J gene, CDR3 DNA, CDR3 protein. D genes are given only for firm matches. The size entry is marked missing in some rows and otherwise reads once, few, many or a size class.

.	many	TRBV13	TRBJ1-6	TGTGCCAGCAGTTGGACACGCTATAATTCACCCCTCCACTTT	CASSWTRYNSPLHF
TRBD2	.	TRBV6-5	TRBJ2-1	TGTGTCAGCAGCGTTTCTAGCGGGACGTTTAATGAGCAGTTCTTC	CVSSVSSGTFNEQFF
TRBD1	.	TRBV29-1	TRBJ1-2	TGCAGCGGGGGGACAGGGATCGGGTATGGCTACACCTTC	CSGGTGIGYGYTF
.	many	TRBV29-1	TRBJ2-4	TGCAGCTTTCTTCACGGGAGCAAAAACATTCAGTACTTC	CSFLHGSKNIQYF
TRBD2	many	TRBV12-5	TRBJ2-7	TGTGCTAGTGGTTTGGGGGGTAGCGGGAGCTACGAGCAGTACTTC	CASGLGGSGSYEQYF
TRBD2	many	TRBV6-2/TRBV6-3	TRBJ2-7	TGTGCCAGCAGTTCCGGGACTAGCGGGATTTACGAGCAGTACTTC	CASSSGTSGIYEQYF
TRBD1	many	TRBV27	TRBJ2-3	TGTGCCAGCGGAGAGTCCGACAGGGGGACACATACGCAGTATTTT	CASGESDRGTHTQYF
.	few	TRBV10-3	TRBJ1-6	TGTGCCATCAGTGACGGAAATTCACCCCTCCACTTT	CAISDGNSPLHF
TRBD2	few	TRBV24-1	TRBJ2-1	TGTGCCACCAGTGATTCCAGGACTAGCGGGGGGTCCTACAATGAGCAGTTCTTC	CATSDSRTSGGSYNEQFF
.	few	TRBV20-1	TRBJ1-3	TGCAGTGCCCGAGAAGGGGCAAGGAACACCATATATTTT	CSAREGARNTIYF
.	many	TRBV10-3	TRBJ2-3	TGTGCCATCAAAATGGCGGGGAGCACAGATACGCAGTATTTT	CAIKMAGSTDTQYF
.	.	TRBV9	TRBJ1-1	TGTGCCAGCAGCGTAGCGGGGTTAACTGAAGCTTTCTTT	CASSVAGLTEAFF
.	many	TRBV19	TRBJ1-1	TGTGCCAGTAGCACCGGACAGTACACTGAAGCTTTCTTT	CASSTGQYTEAFF
.	.	TRBV11-2	TRBJ2-7	TGTGCCAGCAGCTTCGGGCTAGCGCCGACCTACGAGCAGTACTTC	CASSFGLAPTYEQYF
.	many	TRBV11-2	TRBJ1-1	TGTGCCAGCAGCTTAGCAGGGGCGGCTGAAGCTTTCTTT	CASSLAGAAEAFF
TRBD2	many	TRBV7-6	TRBJ2-5	TGTGCCAGCAGCCTTCGACTAGCGGGAGCCAACCAAGAGACCCAGTACTTC	CASSLRLAGANQETQYF
.	.	TRBV5-5	TRBJ1-1	TGTGCCAGCAGCTTGGACCCGTTGAACACTGAAGCTTTCTTT	CASSLDPLNTEAFF
.	few	TRBV29-1	TRBJ2-7	TGCAGCGTCCGCATCGGACTCGAGGGGGAGCAGTACTTC	CSVRIGLEGEQYF
.	few	TRBV5-5	TRBJ2-1	TGTGCCAGCAGCTCATGGGCCGGGACCAATGAGCAGTTCTTC	CASSSWAGTNEQFF
TRBD2	.	TRBV20-1	TRBJ2-1	TGCAGTGCTAAACTCCTGTCCAGCGGGACCTACAATGAGCAGTTCTTC	CSAKLLSSGTYNEQFF
.	many	TRBV6-2/TRBV6-3	TRBJ2-1	TGTGCCAGCAACTACGACAGATCCAATGAGCAGTTCTTC	CASNYDRSNEQFF
TRBD1	.	TRBV10-1	TRBJ2-1	TGCGCCAGCAGTGTCTCCAGGGGGACCAACTACAATGAGCAGTTCTTC	CASSVSRGTNYNEQFF
TRBD1	few	TRBV24-1	TRBJ1-1	TGTGCCACCAGTGATTCCAAGACAGGGGGCACTGAAGCTTTCTTT	CATSDSKTGGTEAFF
.	few	TRBV7-2	TRBJ2-1	TGTGCCAGCAGCTTAGCTCCCTCTCGGGCGCAGTTCTTC	CASSLAPSRAQFF
.	many	TRBV12-5	TRBJ1-2	TGTGCTAGTGGCCCGGAGGACGATGGCTACACCTTC	CASGPEDDGYTF
.	many	TRBV27	TRBJ1-5	TGTGCCAGCAAGTTTACAGCTTATAGCAATCAGCCCCAGCATTTT	CASKFTAYSNQPQHF
.	.	TRBV29-1	TRBJ1-1	TGCAGCGTTGCGTCGGGGGTGAACACTGAAGCTTTCTTT	CSVASGVNTEAFF
TRBD1	many	TRBV20-1	TRBJ2-7	TGCAGTGTTCCCGGACAGGGGGCCTACGAGCAGTACTTC	CSVPGQGAYEQYF
.	few	TRBV21-1	TRBJ2-3	TGTGCCAGCTCTCCACCCCCGAATGGGCAGGGGGTTCCAATGGATACGCAGTATTTT	CASSPPPNGQGVPMDTQYF
.	few	TRBV19	TRBJ1-1	TGTGCCAGTAGTATAGAAGGGGTGATGAACACTGAAGCTTTCTTT	CASSIEGVMNTEAFF
.	many	TRBV29-1	TRBJ2-3	TGCAGCGGGGAAGGTGTAGGGGACACAGATACGCAGTATTTT	CSGEGVGDTDTQYF
TRBD2	many	TRBV5-1	TRBJ2-7	TGCGCCAGCAGCCGGACCACTAGCGGGAGCTCCTACGAGCAGTACTTC	CASSRTTSGSSYEQYF
.	few	TRBV7-9	TRBJ2-6	TGTGCCAGCAGCCCTATAGGAGGGGCCAACGTCCTGACTTTC	CASSPIGGANVLTF
TRBD2	few	TRBV7-2	TRBJ2-1	TGTGCCAGCAGCTCAAAGACTAGCGGGAGGGTTTACAATGAGCAGTTCTTC	CASSSKTSGRVYNEQFF
.	few	TRBV9	TRBJ1-1	TGTGCCAGCAGCGTAGGACAGGTGAACACTGAAGCTTTCTTT	CASSVGQVNTEAFF
.	.	TRBV9	TRBJ2-2	TGTGCCAGCAGTCGTAGGCCCGGGGAGCTGTTTTTT	CASSRRPGELFF
TRBD1	many	TRBV20-1	TRBJ1-2	TGCAGTGCTAGGGGGACAGCGGACTATGGCTACACCTTC	CSARGTADYGYTF